A single sample gave rise to the 23 T cell receptor beta chains below, sequenced in a study of blood T cell repertoires in COVID-19 (dated by TCRdb to about 2020). Libraries were built with the immunoSEQ multiplex PCR assay. This is the immuneACCESS table as TCRdb keeps it, with only in-frame sequences that have V and J called. A part of the clones is gone; compared with another copy, unresolved V genes explain less than half, and the rest is unexplained. Counted in this sample were about 160,000 clones; about 86% of them appeared once. 10% to 13% of the sample is held by the ten biggest clonotypes. The sample was peripheral blood. The receptors come from an older woman with COVID-19, enrolled during active disease.

This clone has only one observation. This chain links TRBV5-4 with TRBJ2-1; TRBD1 agrees at 10 bases. The germline gives CDR1 SGHNT, CDR2 YYREEE (reference sequence). J gave up 4 bases and V 4 bases, and 5 bases lay outside the gene matches. CDR3 size: 15 residues. CDR3: CASSVRTGGYNEQFF. As DNA, the CDR3 is TGTGCCAGCAGCGTCCGGACAGGGGGATACAATGAGCAGTTCTTC.

This clone was counted between two and nine times. The gene calls are TRBV4-2 and TRBJ1-2, with TRBD1 as a possible D gene (5 bases). CDR3 size: 13 residues. The germline V and J ends were trimmed by 4 bases and 8 bases, with 14 bases remaining between them. CDR1 and CDR2 (germline): LGHNA, YNFKEQ. CDR3 nucleotides: TGTGCCAGCAGCCCGGGCAGGGTGGGCGGCTACACCTTC. Its translation: CASSPGRVGGYTF.

CDR3 protein: CASSPRERGSSYNEQFF. The CDR3 bases are TGTGCCAGCTCACCAAGGGAGCGGGGGAGCTCCTACAATGAGCAGTTCTTC. The rearrangement joins TRBV18 to TRBJ2-1; TRBD2 matches at 8 bases. The germline gives CDR1 KGHSH, CDR2 LQKENI. The CDR3 contains 17 residues. J was trimmed by 0 bases and V by 2 bases; bases with no gene match: 6.

This clone appeared a single time. The DNA is omitted, as the CDR3 cannot be located on it reliably, and the CDR3 follows TCRdb's listing. This chain links TRBV9 with TRBJ1-2. The CDR3 sequence runs 13 residues, both termini included. In germline, CDR1 is SGDLS, CDR2 YYNGEE. The CDR3 loop is CASSPVGEGIVPF.

The rearrangement joins TRBV10-3 to TRBJ2-1, with TRBD1 as a possible D gene (5 bases). Trimming shortened V by 8 bases and J by 4 bases, and 15 bases separated the two germline ends. Germline V gene sequence: CDR1 ENHRY, CDR2 SYGVKD. This CDR3 region has 14 residues. CDR3 in DNA: TGTGCCATCGTAGGGGATGGGGCTTACAATGAGCAGTTCTTC. Translated, it gives CAIVGDGAYNEQFF.

Remarks on this clone: An end of the junction does not agree with germline; a read error may underlie this. The J gene is TRBJ1-3, the V gene TRBV2; 7 positions agree with TRBD1. CDR1 and CDR2 from the germline V gene are SNHLY and FYNNEI. The length of the CDR3 is 14 residues. CDR3 sequence: CAGSGTVAGNTIYF. The CDR3 region has the DNA TGTGCCGGCAGTGGGACAGTAGCTGGAAACACCATATATTTT. Full variable domain (rest looked up from reference TRBV2 and TRBJ1-3): EPEVTQTPSHQVTQMGQEVILRCVPISNHLYFYWYRQILGQKVEFLVSFYNNEISEKSEIFDDQFSVERPDGSNFTLKIRSTKLEDSAMYFCAGSGTVAGNTIYFGEGSWLTVV.

V is TRBV18 and J is TRBJ2-5, with D possibly being TRBD2 (6 bases). V was pared by 1 base and J by 7 bases, with 25 bases between. This CDR3 has 18 amino acids. The V gene's germline CDR1 is KGHSH and CDR2 LQKENI. DNA for the CDR3: TGTGCCAGCTCACCACTCTCCCACGCTGCCGCAGGAGGGGCGACCCAGTACTTC. Its protein is CASSPLSHAAAGGATQYF.

The chain has TRBV11-2 and TRBJ1-5; D unresolved. From germline, CDR1 is SGHAT and CDR2 FQNNGV. CDR3 length: 17 amino acids. V gave up 1 base and J gave up 5 bases, with 18 bases separating them. The CDR3 here is CASSLGSVPTIYQPQHF. The CDR3 region has the DNA TGTGCCAGCAGCTTAGGGTCAGTGCCCACGATTTATCAGCCCCAGCATTTT.

Only one count was recorded for this clone. The CDR3 spells CASSPEGLNYGYTF. As DNA, the CDR3 is TGCGCCAGCAGCCCAGAGGGACTTAACTATGGCTACACCTTC. This sequence joins TRBV4-1 and TRBJ1-2; a possible D gene is TRBD1 (5 bases). The CDR3 spans 14 residues. Trimming left V 4 bases short and J 1 base short, with 10 bases between. CDR1 and CDR2 from the germline V gene are MGHRA and YSYEKL.

The chain uses TRBV28 and TRBJ1-6, with 10 nucleotides matching TRBD1. This CDR3 has 19 residues. The V segment lost 10 bases and the J segment 0 bases; nucleotides outside the gene matches: 15. Germline assignment: CDR1 MDHEN and CDR2 SYDVKM. The CDR3 spells CATSPPGQGRGSYNSPLHF. CDR3 DNA: TGTGCCACCTCGCCACCGGGACAGGGGAGGGGCTCCTATAATTCACCCCTCCACTTT.

V is TRBV5-4 and J is TRBJ2-2; 7 bases map to TRBD2. The germline gives CDR1 SGHNT, CDR2 YYREEE (reference sequence). J lost 2 bases, V lost 4 bases, and 8 bases had no gene match. There are 16 residues in the CDR3. CDR3 protein: CASSIGTTRNTGELFF. CDR3 sequence (DNA): TGTGCCAGCAGCATAGGGACTACCAGAAACACCGGGGAGCTGTTTTTT.

The V and J genes are TRBV7-6 and TRBJ1-3; D gene uncertain. The CDR3 is made up of 15 amino acids. The germline gives CDR1 SGHVS, CDR2 FNYEAQ. The ends were cut back, 0 bases at V and 4 bases at J, with 10 bases in the middle. The CDR3 DNA sequence: TGTGCCAGCAGCTTAGCGGCGGGGTCAGGAAACACCATATATTTT. Protein product: CASSLAAGSGNTIYF.

V and J are TRBV5-5 and TRBJ1-4; perhaps TRBD1 as D (6 bases). CDR3 size: 14 residues. The V gene's germline CDR1 is SGHKS and CDR2 YYEKEE (reference sequence). V lost 2 bases to trimming and J lost 3 bases, with 8 bases between them. CDR3 sequence reads: CASSLQGPNEKLFF. CDR3 DNA sequence: TGTGCCAGCAGCTTACAGGGTCCTAATGAAAAACTGTTTTTT.

The chain links TRBV5-6 to TRBJ2-2, with D perhaps matching TRBD1 (6 bases). Per germline, CDR1 SGHDT and CDR2 YYEEEE. Trimming removed 3 bases from V and 1 base from J, with 13 bases in between. This CDR3 has 16 amino acids. The CDR3 region is CASSWGPGQNTGELFF. DNA for the CDR3: TGTGCCAGCAGCTGGGGTCCGGGACAGAACACCGGGGAGCTGTTTTTT.

V gene TRBV4-2 combines with J gene TRBJ1-6; no firm D call. The CDR3 is 14 residues long. V was trimmed by 1 base and J by 7 bases, leaving 8 bases between them. Germline V gene data show CDR1 as LGHNA and CDR2 as YNFKEQ. CDR3 sequence reads: CASSQVFQNSPLHF. CDR3 DNA sequence: TGTGCCAGCAGCCAAGTCTTTCAGAATTCACCCCTCCACTTT.

The rearrangement uses TRBV19 and TRBJ2-5, with D perhaps matching TRBD2 (5 bases). The CDR3 spans 14 residues. V shed 3 bases and J shed 1 base, with 9 bases lying between them. Germline V CDR1 and CDR2: LNHDA, SQIVND (reference sequence). The DNA of the CDR3 is TGTGCCAGTAGTATTAACGGGGTCCAAGAGACCCAGTACTTC. Amino acid sequence: CASSINGVQETQYF.

The chain uses TRBV2 and TRBJ2-3; 7 bases match TRBD1. The CDR3 extends over 15 amino acids. Per the germline V gene, CDR1 is SNHLY and CDR2 is FYNNEI. In DNA form, the CDR3 reads TGTGCAAGAACCCGGGACAGACTCAACCTAGATACGCAGTATTTT. Residues: CARTRDRLNLDTQYF.

The rearrangement uses TRBV23-1 and TRBJ2-2; TRBD1 agrees at 9 bases. TRBV23-1 is annotated as an ORF whose role is uncertain. The length of the CDR3 is 17 residues. The junction had 10 bases not matched to a gene; V was cut back by 6 bases and J by 2 bases. The CDR3 DNA follows: TGCGCCAGCAGGGTCCATTACAGGGGGCTTAACACCGGGGAGCTGTTTTTT. Protein: CASRVHYRGLNTGELFF.

The chain links TRBV7-2 to TRBJ1-4; TRBD1 might be the D (5 bases). V lost 4 bases and J lost 8, with 17 bases in between. The CDR3 totals 15 residues. Germline CDR1 SGHTA, CDR2 FQGNSA. Written as DNA, the CDR3 is TGTGCCAGCAGCTCACGGACATCGGGGGGGGAAAAACTGTTTTTT. Amino acid sequence: CASSSRTSGGEKLFF.

The chain recombines TRBV30 with TRBJ2-7; maybe TRBD2 (6 bases). V lost 3 bases and J lost 4, with 10 bases in between. The CDR3 covers 12 residues. Germline assignment: CDR1 GTSNPN and CDR2 SVGIG (reference sequence). Here the CDR3 reads CAWRIAGYEQYF. The CDR3 DNA sequence: TGTGCCTGGAGGATCGCGGGGTACGAGCAGTACTTC.

Worth noting for this clone: In the same sample, other DNA sequences code for this CDR3. The rearrangement uses TRBV9 and TRBJ1-1; D possibly corresponds to TRBD1 (5 bases). This CDR3 has 13 residues. In germline, CDR1 is SGDLS, CDR2 YYNGEE. The V gene lost 2 bases and the J gene lost 1 base, with 6 bases spanning the gap. The CDR3 bases are TGTGCCAGCAGCGTTACAGGGAACACTGAAGCTTTCTTT. Its translation: CASSVTGNTEAFF. Using reference TRBV9 and TRBJ1-1 for the parts outside the CDR3, the full variable domain is DSGVTQTPKHLITATGQRVTLRCSPRSGDLSVYWYQQSLDQGLQFLIQYYNGEERAKGNILERFSAQQFPDLHSELNLSSLELGDSALYFCASSVTGNTEAFFGQGTRLTVV.

The chain has TRBV5-1 and TRBJ2-3, with 12 bases that match TRBD2. Germline V gene lookup returns CDR1 SGHRS and CDR2 YFSETQ. V shed 6 bases, J shed 2 bases, and the junction held 10 bases outside the gene matches. This CDR3 region has 17 residues. The DNA for the CDR3 is TGCGCCAGCACGTCACCGGGACTAGCGGGCGCCACAGATACGCAGTATTTT. Translated, it gives CASTSPGLAGATDTQYF.

The chain joins TRBV5-8 to TRBJ1-4; 7 positions agree with TRBD1. J lost 7 bases, V lost 0 bases, and 3 bases had no gene match. In germline, CDR1 is SGHTS, CDR2 YDEGEE. The CDR3 loop spans 14 amino acids. The chain's CDR3 is CASSLGQGIEKLFF. The CDR3 DNA sequence: TGTGCCAGCAGCTTGGGACAGGGTATTGAAAAACTGTTTTTT.